What follows is one T cell receptor (beta chain) and its context. Its target is not known. This record comes from a study of T cells after yellow fever vaccination. Turning to the study itself: The SMART-Seq v4 Ultra Low Input method served to prepare the low-cell-number fractions. Overall study results and limits: High-abundance clonotypes from the bulk population could contaminate FACS-sorted repertoires. Reappearance after the booster was seen for most primary-vaccination clones, at more than 95% CD4 and 70% to 90% CD8.

A process of 5'RACE template switching, which added a universal primer site and UMIs, was used to make TCR cDNA. MiXCR was run by TCRdb on the 5' RACE reads, yielding one entry per CDR3 protein. The sample contains some 670,000 distinct CDR3 sequences, around an eighth of which appear only once. The CDR3 covers 17 residues. Germline assignment: CDR1 SGHNT and CDR2 YYREEE (reference sequence). V lost 0 bases to trimming and J lost 3 bases; unmatched junction nucleotides: 9. This material consisted of PBMCs, taken on the day of the yellow fever booster vaccination. This TCR derives from a man under 40 who received the YFV17D yellow fever vaccine. The chain recombines TRBV5-4 with TRBJ2-1, with 7 bases identical to TRBD2. The chain's CDR3 is CASSLALGGGLYNEQFF. The CDR3, as DNA: TGTGCCAGCAGCTTGGCCTTGGGGGGAGGGCTCTACAATGAGCAGTTCTTC. Full variable domain (rest looked up from reference TRBV5-4 and TRBJ2-1): ETGVTQSPTHLIKTRGQQVTLRCSSQSGHNTVSWYQQALGQGPQFIFQYYREEENGRGNFPPRFSGLQFPNYSSELNVNALELDDSALYLCASSLALGGGLYNEQFFGPGTRLTVL.